The 24 T cell receptor beta chains presented below share a single source sample, sequenced in a study of blood T cell repertoires in COVID-19. TCRdb's table, derived via immunoSEQ multiplex PCR, lists solely in-frame clones and lacks some. In the table there are roughly 230,000 clones, around 80% of which are singletons. Sequenced material: peripheral blood. These receptors were obtained from a man aged 40-49 years with acute or convalescent COVID-19.

The sample holds one count of this clone. The genes are TRBV5-1 and TRBJ1-1, with D possibly being TRBD1 (5 bases). Germline CDR1 SGHRS, CDR2 YFSETQ. The CDR3 runs to 15 residues. Deletions cut 3 bases from V and 1 base from J, with 13 bases between. CDR3 protein: CASSWSTGPNTEAFF. The CDR3 DNA reads as TGCGCCAGCAGCTGGTCCACAGGCCCGAACACTGAAGCTTTCTTT. The full variable domain, with the rest looked up from reference TRBV5-1 and TRBJ1-1, is KAGVTQTPRYLIKTRGQQVTLSCSPISGHRSVSWYQQTPGQGLQFLFEYFSETQRNKGNFPGRFSGRQFSNSRSEMNVSTLELGDSALYLCASSWSTGPNTEAFFGQGTRLTVV.

V usage is TRBV5-5 and J usage is TRBJ1-3; 11 nucleotides agree with TRBD1. The J segment lost 4 bases and the V segment lost 0 bases, leaving 6 bases of the junction unmatched. The CDR3 totals 17 residues. Germline-derived CDR1 and CDR2 are SGHKS and YYEKEE (reference sequence). In nucleotides, the CDR3 is TGTGCCAGCAGCTTGGATGGACAGGGGGCTTCAGGAAACACCATATATTTT. Translated: CASSLDGQGASGNTIYF.

This chain connects TRBV14 to TRBJ2-1, with 13 bases fitting TRBD2. The germline V gene has CDR1 SGHDN and CDR2 FVKESK. The CDR3 covers 17 residues. V lost 6 bases, J lost 8 bases, and 13 bases stayed unmatched. CDR3 sequence (DNA): TGTGCCAGCAGGTCGGGTCAGGGACTAGCGGGAATCGATGAGCAGTTCTTC. It codes for CASRSGQGLAGIDEQFF.

This clone was counted only a few times. The rearrangement uses TRBV7-2 and TRBJ1-1; no definite D call. V lost 1 base and J 0 bases, leaving 9 bases between the germline ends. The CDR3 has 15 amino acids. The germline gives CDR1 SGHTA, CDR2 FQGNSA. This CDR3 reads CASSLVPNLNTEAFF. The CDR3 region has the DNA TGTGCCAGCAGCTTAGTTCCTAACCTGAACACTGAAGCTTTCTTT. The variable domain in full, completed from reference TRBV7-2 and TRBJ1-1, reads GAGVSQSPSNKVTEKGKDVELRCDPISGHTALYWYRQSLGQGLEFLIYFQGNSAPDKSGLPSDRFSAERTGGSVSTLTIQRTQQEDSAVYLCASSLVPNLNTEAFFGQGTRLTVV.

This clone was seen only a few times. The chain couples TRBV11-2 to TRBJ2-2; TRBD1 agrees at 10 bases. Germline V CDR1 and CDR2: SGHAT, FQNNGV. The CDR3 runs 16 residues. Trimming took 3 bases from V and 2 from J; bases not matched to a gene: 3. The CDR3, as DNA: TGTGCCAGCAGCTTGGGACAGGGGACCAACACCGGGGAGCTGTTTTTT. Its translation is CASSLGQGTNTGELFF.

J is TRBJ2-7 and V is TRBV5-5; 9 bases fit TRBD1. Germline assignment: CDR1 SGHKS and CDR2 YYEKEE (reference sequence). This CDR3 has 16 amino acids. Losses at the gene ends were 4 bases for V and 3 bases for J; bases not matched to a gene: 11. CDR3 nucleotides: TGTGCCAGCAGCAGTTCGACAGGGGGTATGGGCTACGAGCAGTACTTC. Its translation is CASSSSTGGMGYEQYF.

V is TRBV3-1 (or the pseudogene TRBV3-2) and J is TRBJ1-1, with D unclear. This CDR3 is built from 12 residues. Per germline, CDR1 LGHDT and CDR2 YNNKEL (reference sequence). V shed 4 bases and J shed 10 bases, with 13 bases lying between them. The CDR3 protein is CASSRQTTGAFF. The DNA of the CDR3 is TGTGCCAGCAGCCGTCAAACTACGGGAGCTTTCTTT.

In the case of this clone: At one end the junction does not follow the germline gene, possibly because of a read error. The chain links TRBV4-2 to TRBJ1-2, with D maybe TRBD1 (5 bases). The CDR3 runs 15 residues. Germline assignment: CDR1 LGHNA and CDR2 YNFKEQ. As DNA, the CDR3 is TGTGCCAGCAGCCAAAGGGGATCAGGTAACAATGGCTACACCTTC. The encoded protein is CASSQRGSGNNGYTF.

The genes are TRBV7-9 and TRBJ2-3; 8 nucleotides line up with TRBD1. CDR1 SEHNR and CDR2 FQNEAQ come from the germline V gene (reference sequence). J gave up 0 bases and V 5 bases, and 16 bases lay outside the gene matches. The CDR3 has 19 amino acids. The CDR3 loop is CASSAKRTGRKISTDTQYF. In DNA, the CDR3 is TGTGCCAGCAGCGCGAAGAGGACAGGGAGGAAGATTAGCACAGATACGCAGTATTTT.

The rearrangement joins TRBV13 to TRBJ2-2; tentatively, D is TRBD1 (6 bases). The CDR3 extends over 14 amino acids. CDR1 is PRHDT, CDR2 FYEKMQ, per germline (reference sequence). V was shortened by 1 base and J by 4 bases, with 7 bases between the two germline ends. The CDR3 is CASSLEGVTGELFF. CDR3 sequence (DNA): TGTGCCAGCAGCTTAGAGGGGGTCACCGGGGAGCTGTTTTTT. The full variable domain, completed using reference TRBV13 and TRBJ2-2, is AAGVIQSPRHLIKEKRETATLKCYPIPRHDTVYWYQQGPGQDPQFLISFYEKMQSDKGSIPDRFSAQQFSDYHSELNMSSLELGDSALYFCASSLEGVTGELFFGEGSRLTVL.

This clone is a singleton in its sample. DNA of the CDR3: TGTGCCAGCCTCCAGGGGGTGGCCGGCACAGATACGCAGTATTTT. This gives the protein CASLQGVAGTDTQYF. The chain is built from TRBV2 and TRBJ2-3; TRBD1 aligns across 7 bases. V dropped 8 bases and J dropped 1; count of bases not matched to a gene: 9. In germline, CDR1 is SNHLY, CDR2 FYNNEI. This CDR3 contains 15 residues.

The CDR3 sequence is CASSYWAEEQFF. DNA for the CDR3: TGTGCCAGCTCCTACTGGGCTGAGGAGCAGTTCTTC. V is TRBV2 and J is TRBJ2-1, with D hard to call. Germline V CDR1 and CDR2: SNHLY, FYNNEI. The CDR3 spans 12 residues. Trimming stripped 8 bases from V and 10 bases from J, with 15 bases between.

This clone showed up just once. The chain couples TRBV16 to TRBJ1-1, with D uncertain. CDR1 and CDR2 (germline): KGHSY, FQNENV. V gave up 2 bases and J gave up 1 base, with 11 bases separating them. The CDR3 sequence is 15 residues long. This chain's CDR3 is CASSQPRTANTEAFF. The CDR3 coding sequence is TGTGCCAGCAGCCAACCCCGCACAGCGAACACTGAAGCTTTCTTT.

The rearrangement uses TRBV7-9 and TRBJ2-4, with 11 bases matching TRBD2. CDR3 length: 19 amino acids. V lost 2 bases, J lost 0 bases, and 9 bases stayed unmatched. Germline loops: CDR1 SEHNR, CDR2 FQNEAQ (reference sequence). CDR3 region: CASSLYTSGSPLAKNIQYF. The CDR3 DNA follows: TGTGCCAGCAGCTTATATACTAGCGGGAGCCCTCTAGCCAAAAACATTCAGTACTTC.

The chain links TRBV5-1 to TRBJ1-2; the match to TRBD1 covers 7 bases. The CDR3 loop spans 14 amino acids. Germline CDR1 reads SGHRS; CDR2 reads YFSETQ. With V trimmed by 4 bases and J by 0 bases, 3 bases remained unmatched. CDR3 nucleotide sequence: TGCGCCAGCAGCGTGGACAGGCCTAACTATGGCTACACCTTC. This encodes CASSVDRPNYGYTF. The full variable domain, its missing parts supplied by reference TRBV5-1 and TRBJ1-2, is KAGVTQTPRYLIKTRGQQVTLSCSPISGHRSVSWYQQTPGQGLQFLFEYFSETQRNKGNFPGRFSGRQFSNSRSEMNVSTLELGDSALYLCASSVDRPNYGYTFGSGTRLTVV.

The rearrangement links TRBV12-5 to TRBJ2-1; 7 bases line up with TRBD2. Trimming removed 4 bases from V and 2 bases from J; junction bases left unmatched: 11. Looked up from germline, CDR1 is LGHNT and CDR2 is FRNRAP. This CDR3 spans 17 amino acids. CDR3 protein: CASGSQVGRGAYNEQFF. As DNA, the CDR3 is TGTGCTAGTGGTTCTCAGGTCGGCCGGGGGGCCTACAATGAGCAGTTCTTC.

J is TRBJ2-7 and V is TRBV11-3, with D perhaps TRBD2 (5 bases). Germline V gene data show CDR1 as SGHNT and CDR2 as YENEEA. Trimming took 0 bases from V and 5 from J, leaving 11 bases between them. The CDR3 runs 14 residues. The CDR3 region has the DNA TGTGCCAGCAGCTTAGACGGAGGTTTCGACGAGCAGTACTTC. It is translated as CASSLDGGFDEQYF. Drawing the rest from reference TRBV11-3 and TRBJ2-7, the complete variable domain is EAGVVQSPRYKIIEKKQPVAFWCNPISGHNTLYWYLQNLGQGPELLIRYENEEAVDDSQLPKDRFSAERLKGVDSTLKIQPAELGDSAVYLCASSLDGGFDEQYFGPGTRLTVT.

This chain connects TRBV19 to TRBJ2-1, with D maybe TRBD1 (6 bases). V dropped 10 bases and J dropped 10 bases, with 23 bases sitting between them. The germline V gene has CDR1 LNHDA and CDR2 SQIVND (reference sequence). CDR3 length: 14 amino acids. The CDR3 DNA follows: TGTGCCACCAAGGACAGCCCTTTCATAGGGGAGCAGTTCTTC. Translating it yields CATKDSPFIGEQFF.

The chain links TRBV19 to TRBJ2-5; D is undetermined. Trimming cost V 2 bases and J 4 bases, with 8 bases left between them. CDR3 length: 13 amino acids. The germline V gene has CDR1 LNHDA and CDR2 SQIVND (reference sequence). The CDR3 protein is CASSILGRETQYF. The CDR3 DNA follows: TGTGCCAGTAGTATACTAGGTAGAGAGACCCAGTACTTC.

This sequence joins TRBV19 and TRBJ2-7; 7 bases align to TRBD1. The CDR3 has 15 amino acids. CDR1 is LNHDA and CDR2 is SQIVND in the germline V gene (reference sequence). V shed 3 bases and J 1 base; nucleotides not matched to a gene: 6. In DNA form, the CDR3 reads TGTGCCAGTAGTATTTACCCGGGACAGTCCTACGAGCAGTACTTC. This translates into CASSIYPGQSYEQYF.

The chain carries TRBV5-6 and TRBJ2-1; D is possibly TRBD1 (5 bases). The V gene's germline CDR1 is SGHDT and CDR2 YYEEEE. Trimming removed 5 bases from V and 0 bases from J, with 18 bases in between. The CDR3 spans 17 residues. CDR3 nucleotide sequence: TGTGCCAGCAGTCCGCTGTTTAGACAGAGCTCCTACAATGAGCAGTTCTTC. Amino acid sequence: CASSPLFRQSSYNEQFF. The variable domain in full, completed from reference TRBV5-6 and TRBJ2-1, reads DAGVTQSPTHLIKTRGQQVTLRCSPKSGHDTVSWYQQALGQGPQFIFQYYEEEERQRGNFPDRFSGHQFPNYSSELNVNALLLGDSALYLCASSPLFRQSSYNEQFFGPGTRLTVL.

This chain uses TRBV29-1 with TRBJ2-7; 9 bases are a match to TRBD1. This CDR3 region has 15 residues. Looked up from germline, CDR1 is SQVTM and CDR2 is ANQGSEA. Germline trimming cut 0 bases from V and 4 bases from J; bases unmatched to any gene: 7. This CDR3 reads CSVEEGTGGKYEQYF. CDR3 nucleotide sequence: TGCAGCGTTGAAGAGGGCACAGGGGGCAAGTACGAGCAGTACTTC.

The gene calls are TRBV9 and TRBJ1-2, with D unresolved. Trimming removed 3 bases from V and 2 bases from J, with 8 bases in between. The CDR3 totals 13 residues. Germline assignment: CDR1 SGDLS and CDR2 YYNGEE. CDR3 loop: CASSAVSNYGYTF. CDR3 DNA sequence: TGTGCCAGCAGCGCGGTATCCAACTATGGCTACACCTTC.

This chain uses TRBV7-9 with TRBJ2-2; D call uncertain. V dropped 2 bases and J dropped 5 bases, with 6 bases sitting between them. In germline, CDR1 is SEHNR, CDR2 FQNEAQ (reference sequence). The CDR3 is 13 amino acids. The DNA for the CDR3 is TGTGCCAGCAGCTTACCGGGTACCGGGGAGCTGTTTTTT. It translates to CASSLPGTGELFF.